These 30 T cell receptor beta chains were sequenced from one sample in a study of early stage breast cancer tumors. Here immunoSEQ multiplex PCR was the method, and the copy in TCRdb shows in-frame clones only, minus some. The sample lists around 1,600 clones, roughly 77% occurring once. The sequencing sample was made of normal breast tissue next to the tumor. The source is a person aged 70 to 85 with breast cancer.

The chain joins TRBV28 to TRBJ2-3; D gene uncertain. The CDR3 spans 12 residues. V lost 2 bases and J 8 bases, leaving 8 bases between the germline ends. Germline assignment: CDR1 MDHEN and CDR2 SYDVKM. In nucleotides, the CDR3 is TGTGCCAGCAGTTTAATCCGGGTTACGCAGTATTTT. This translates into CASSLIRVTQYF.

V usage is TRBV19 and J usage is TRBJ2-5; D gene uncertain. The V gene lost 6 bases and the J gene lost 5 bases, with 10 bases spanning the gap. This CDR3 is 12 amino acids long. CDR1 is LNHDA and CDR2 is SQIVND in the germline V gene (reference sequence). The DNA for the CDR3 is TGTGCCAGTAGACAGTCTGGGGAGACCCAGTACTTC. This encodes CASRQSGETQYF.

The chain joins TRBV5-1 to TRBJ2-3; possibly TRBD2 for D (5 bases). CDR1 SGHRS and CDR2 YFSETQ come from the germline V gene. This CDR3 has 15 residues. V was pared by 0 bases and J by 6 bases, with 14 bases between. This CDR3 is CASSLEDSPWDTQYF. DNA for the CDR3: TGCGCCAGCAGCTTGGAGGACTCCCCTTGGGATACGCAGTATTTT.

The CDR3 region has the DNA TGTGCCAGCAGCACCTCTACAGACAGGGTCACTGAAGCTTTCTTT. Its protein product is CASSTSTDRVTEAFF. The V and J genes are TRBV28 and TRBJ1-1, with TRBD1 matching over 7 bases. V was clipped by 6 bases and J by 4 bases; unmatched bases: 11. The CDR3 has 15 amino acids. Per germline, CDR1 MDHEN and CDR2 SYDVKM.

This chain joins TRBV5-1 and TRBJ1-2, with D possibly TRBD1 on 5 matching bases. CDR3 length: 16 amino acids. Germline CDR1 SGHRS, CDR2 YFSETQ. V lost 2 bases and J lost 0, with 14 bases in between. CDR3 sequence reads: CASSLQATLSNYGYTF. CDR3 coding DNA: TGCGCCAGCAGCTTACAGGCCACCTTATCTAACTATGGCTACACCTTC.

In DNA form, the CDR3 reads TGCGCCAGCAGCCAAGAAAGGAGCACTGAAGCTTTCTTT. Its protein is CASSQERSTEAFF. The chain employs TRBV4-3 and TRBJ1-1; no reliable D call. CDR1 and CDR2 from the germline V gene are LGHNA and YSLEER. The CDR3 loop spans 13 amino acids. The V gene lost 0 bases and the J gene lost 4 bases, with 6 bases spanning the gap.

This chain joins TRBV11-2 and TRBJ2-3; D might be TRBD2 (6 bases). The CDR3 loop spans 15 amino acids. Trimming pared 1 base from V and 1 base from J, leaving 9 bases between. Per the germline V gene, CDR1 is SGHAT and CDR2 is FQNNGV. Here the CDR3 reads CASSLVSGGTDTQYF. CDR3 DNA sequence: TGTGCCAGCAGCTTAGTATCGGGGGGCACAGATACGCAGTATTTT.

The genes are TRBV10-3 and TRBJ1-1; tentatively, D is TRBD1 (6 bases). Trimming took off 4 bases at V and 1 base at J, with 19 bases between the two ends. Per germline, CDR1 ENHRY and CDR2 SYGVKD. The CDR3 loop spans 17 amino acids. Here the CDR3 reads CAISAYTSRDTNTEAFF. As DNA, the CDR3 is TGTGCCATCAGTGCTTATACGTCCCGGGACACGAACACTGAAGCTTTCTTT.

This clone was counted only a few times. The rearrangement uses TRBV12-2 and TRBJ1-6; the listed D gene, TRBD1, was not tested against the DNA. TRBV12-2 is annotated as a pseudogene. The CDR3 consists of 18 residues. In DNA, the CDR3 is TGTGCAAGTCGCTTTGAATCGGGCAGGGGTTCATCTAATTCACCCCTCCACTTT. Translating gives CASRFESGRGSSNSPLHF.

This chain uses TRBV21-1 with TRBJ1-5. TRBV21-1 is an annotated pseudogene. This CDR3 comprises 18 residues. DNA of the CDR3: TGTGCCAGCAGCAAAGCGGCGGGGGAAGGGTGTAGCAATCAGCCCCAGCATTTT. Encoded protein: CASSKAAGEGCSNQPQHF.

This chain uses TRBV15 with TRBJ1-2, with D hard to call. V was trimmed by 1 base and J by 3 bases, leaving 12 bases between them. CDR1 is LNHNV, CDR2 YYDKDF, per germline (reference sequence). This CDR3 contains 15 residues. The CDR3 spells CATSRGGLGDYGYTF. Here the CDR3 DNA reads TGTGCCACCAGCAGAGGAGGGCTCGGGGACTATGGCTACACCTTC. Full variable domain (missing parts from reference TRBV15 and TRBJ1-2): DAMVIQNPRYQVTQFGKPVTLSCSQTLNHNVMYWYQQKSSQAPKLLFHYYDKDFNNEADTPDNFQSRRPNTSFCFLDIRSPGLGDTAMYLCATSRGGLGDYGYTFGSGTRLTVV.

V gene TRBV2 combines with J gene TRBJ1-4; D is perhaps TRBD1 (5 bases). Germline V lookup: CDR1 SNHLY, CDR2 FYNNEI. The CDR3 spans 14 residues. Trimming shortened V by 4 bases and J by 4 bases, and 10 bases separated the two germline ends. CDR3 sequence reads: CASSGQSYNEKLFF. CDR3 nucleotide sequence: TGTGCCAGCAGTGGACAGAGCTATAATGAAAAACTGTTTTTT.

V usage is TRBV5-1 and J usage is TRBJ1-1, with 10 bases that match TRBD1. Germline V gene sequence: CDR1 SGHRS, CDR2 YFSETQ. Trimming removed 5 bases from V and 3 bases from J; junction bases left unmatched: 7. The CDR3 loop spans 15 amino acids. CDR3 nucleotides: TGCGCCAGCAGATCAGGACAGGGGGGGGACACTGAAGCTTTCTTT. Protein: CASRSGQGGDTEAFF.

As DNA, the CDR3 is TGTGCCAGCAGGCTCCACCGCACAGGGTGGACTGAAGCTTTCTTT. Translated: CASRLHRTGWTEAFF. The V call is TRBV7-2, the J call TRBJ1-1, with D possibly TRBD1 on 6 matching bases. CDR3 size: 15 residues. With 6 bases removed from V and 5 bases from J, the gap between germline ends came to 19 bases. In germline, CDR1 is SGHTA, CDR2 FQGNSA.

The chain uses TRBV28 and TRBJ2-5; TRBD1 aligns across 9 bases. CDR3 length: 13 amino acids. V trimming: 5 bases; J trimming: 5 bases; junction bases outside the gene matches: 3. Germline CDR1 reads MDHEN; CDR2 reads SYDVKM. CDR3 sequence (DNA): TGTGCCAGCAGTCCCGGGACAGGGGAGACCCAGTACTTC. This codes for CASSPGTGETQYF.

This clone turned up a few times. DNA of the CDR3: TGTGCCAGCAGCCCAACAGGGGCCCAAGGTTACACCTTC. Its translation is CASSPTGAQGYTF. V gene TRBV7-3 combines with J gene TRBJ1-2, with 7 bases fitting TRBD1. The CDR3 spans 13 residues. Germline CDR1 and CDR2: SGHTA and FQGTGA. J gave up 11 bases and V 5 bases, and 11 bases lay outside the gene matches.

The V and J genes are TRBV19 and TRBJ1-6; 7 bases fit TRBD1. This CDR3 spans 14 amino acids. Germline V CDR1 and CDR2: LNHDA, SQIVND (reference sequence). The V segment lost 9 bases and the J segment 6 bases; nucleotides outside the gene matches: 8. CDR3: CASHSGQTNSPLHF. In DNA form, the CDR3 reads TGTGCCAGCCACTCGGGACAGACTAATTCACCCCTCCACTTT.

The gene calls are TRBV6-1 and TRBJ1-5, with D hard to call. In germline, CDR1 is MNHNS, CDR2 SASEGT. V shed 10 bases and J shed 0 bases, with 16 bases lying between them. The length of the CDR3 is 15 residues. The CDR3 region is CATTQRLSSNQPQHF. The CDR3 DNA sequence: TGTGCCACGACCCAAAGACTGAGTAGCAATCAGCCCCAGCATTTT.

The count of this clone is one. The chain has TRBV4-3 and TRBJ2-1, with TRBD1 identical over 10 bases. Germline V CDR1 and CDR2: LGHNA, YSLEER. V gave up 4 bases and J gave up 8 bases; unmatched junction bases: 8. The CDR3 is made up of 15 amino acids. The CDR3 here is CASSRGDRGGDEQFF. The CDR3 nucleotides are TGCGCCAGCAGCCGCGGGGACAGGGGAGGCGATGAGCAGTTCTTC.

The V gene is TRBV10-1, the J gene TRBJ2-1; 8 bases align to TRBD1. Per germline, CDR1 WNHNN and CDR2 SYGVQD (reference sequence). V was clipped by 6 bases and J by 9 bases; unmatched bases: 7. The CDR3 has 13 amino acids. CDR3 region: CASSRTGSGEQFF. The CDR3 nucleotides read TGCGCCAGCAGCCGGACAGGGTCAGGTGAGCAGTTCTTC.

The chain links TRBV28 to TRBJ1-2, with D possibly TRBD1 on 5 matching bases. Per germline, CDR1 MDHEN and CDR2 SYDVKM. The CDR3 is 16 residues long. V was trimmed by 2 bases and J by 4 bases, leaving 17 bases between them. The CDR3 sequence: CASSLGGTGRLYGYTF. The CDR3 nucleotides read TGTGCCAGCAGTTTAGGAGGGACGGGACGGCTCTATGGCTACACCTTC.

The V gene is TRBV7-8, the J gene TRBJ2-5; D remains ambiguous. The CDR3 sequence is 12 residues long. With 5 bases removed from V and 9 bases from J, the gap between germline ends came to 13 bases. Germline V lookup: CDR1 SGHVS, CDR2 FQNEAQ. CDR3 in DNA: TGTGCCAGCAGCCCAGCTGGGCAGGCCCAGTACTTC. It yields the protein CASSPAGQAQYF.

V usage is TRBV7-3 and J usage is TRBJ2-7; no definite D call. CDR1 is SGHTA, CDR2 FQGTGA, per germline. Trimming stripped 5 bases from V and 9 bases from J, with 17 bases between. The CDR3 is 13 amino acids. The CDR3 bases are TGTGCCAGCAGCGAGCGACCTCCCATTTGGCAGTACTTC. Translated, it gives CASSERPPIWQYF.

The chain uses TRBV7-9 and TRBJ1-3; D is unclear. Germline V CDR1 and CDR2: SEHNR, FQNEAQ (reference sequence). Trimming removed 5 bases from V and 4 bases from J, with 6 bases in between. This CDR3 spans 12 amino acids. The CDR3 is CASSPAGNTIYF. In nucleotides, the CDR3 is TGTGCCAGCAGCCCCGCGGGAAACACCATATATTTT.

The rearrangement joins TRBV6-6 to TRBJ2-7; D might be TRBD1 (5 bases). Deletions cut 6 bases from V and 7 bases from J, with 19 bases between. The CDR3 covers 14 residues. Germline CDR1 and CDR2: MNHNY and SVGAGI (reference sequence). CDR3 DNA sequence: TGTGCCAGCAGACTGGAAGCTCAGGGTGGGGAGCAGTACTTC. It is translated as CASRLEAQGGEQYF.

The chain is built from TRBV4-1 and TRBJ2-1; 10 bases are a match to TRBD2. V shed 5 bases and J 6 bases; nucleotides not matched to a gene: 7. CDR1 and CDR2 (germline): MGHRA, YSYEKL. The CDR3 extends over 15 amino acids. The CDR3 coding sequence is TGCGCCAGCAGCGCACTAGCGGGGTCCACCAATGAGCAGTTCTTC. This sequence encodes CASSALAGSTNEQFF.

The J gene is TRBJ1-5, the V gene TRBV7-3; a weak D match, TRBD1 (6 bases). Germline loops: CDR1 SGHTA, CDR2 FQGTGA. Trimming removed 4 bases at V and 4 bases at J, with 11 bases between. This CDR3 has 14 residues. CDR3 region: CASSSGQPNQPQHF. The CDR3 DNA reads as TGTGCCAGCAGCTCCGGACAGCCGAATCAGCCCCAGCATTTT.

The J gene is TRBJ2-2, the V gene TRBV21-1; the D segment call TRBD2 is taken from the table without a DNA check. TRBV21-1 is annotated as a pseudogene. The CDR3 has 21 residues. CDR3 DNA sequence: TGTGCCAGCAGCAAAACCGGGACTAGCGGATTCCCCGGAACTAACACCGGGGAGCTGTTTTTT. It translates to CASSKTGTSGFPGTNTGELFF.

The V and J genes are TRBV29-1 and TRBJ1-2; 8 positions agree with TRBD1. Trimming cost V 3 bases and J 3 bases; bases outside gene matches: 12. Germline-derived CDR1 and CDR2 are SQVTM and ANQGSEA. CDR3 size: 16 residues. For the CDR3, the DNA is TGCAGCGTTGAGACAGGGGCGGTGGGGGGGTACTATGGCTACACCTTC. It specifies CSVETGAVGGYYGYTF.

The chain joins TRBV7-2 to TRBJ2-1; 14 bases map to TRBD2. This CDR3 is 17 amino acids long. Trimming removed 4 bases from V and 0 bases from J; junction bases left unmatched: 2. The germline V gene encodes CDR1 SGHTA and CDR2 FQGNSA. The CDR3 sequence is CASSSGLAGVSYNEQFF. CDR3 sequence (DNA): TGTGCCAGCAGCTCGGGACTAGCGGGGGTCTCCTACAATGAGCAGTTCTTC.